Below are 15 T cell receptor beta chains sequenced from a single sample in a study of T cells in Graves' hyperthyroidism and ophthalmopathy. The source material, RNA transcripts, was used to amplify TCR beta CDR3 regions. The TCR CDR3 was amplified in a first-round RT-PCR using the HTBI primer set. TCRdb fed the multiplex PCR reads into MiXCR, producing one record per CDR3 protein. The data show about 640,000 distinct CDR3 sequences, with roughly 20% seen just once and around a third held by the top ten. Sequencing was done on a sample of blood. Source of these receptors: a young man with Graves' ophthalmopathy.

This clonotype was recorded a few times. The genes are TRBV30 and TRBJ1-5; 7 nucleotides line up with TRBD1. V shed 1 base and J 4 bases; nucleotides not matched to a gene: 10. The CDR3 has 16 residues. CDR1 is GTSNPN and CDR2 is SVGIG in the germline V gene (reference sequence). The CDR3 DNA sequence: TGTGCCTGGAGTGCTACCGGACAGGCTGGGAATCAGCCCCAGCATTTT. Its protein is CAWSATGQAGNQPQHF.

The rearrangement joins TRBV7-9 to TRBJ2-2; either TRBD1 or TRBD2 may fit D (5 bases each). The germline V and J ends were trimmed by 5 bases and 16 bases, with 14 bases remaining between them. This CDR3 is 11 amino acids long. CDR1 SEHNR and CDR2 FQNEAQ come from the germline V gene (reference sequence). Here the CDR3 reads CASSQGRRKFF. DNA of the CDR3: TGTGCCAGCAGCCAGGGACGCCGAAAGTTTTTT.

This clonotype was seen just once. The CDR3 sequence is CSVVRAGVSDTQYF. The CDR3 DNA is TGCAGCGTTGTAAGGGCGGGAGTTTCAGATACGCAGTATTTT. The rearrangement joins TRBV29-1 to TRBJ2-3; TRBD2 agrees at 7 bases. This CDR3 contains 14 residues. Per the germline V gene, CDR1 is SQVTM and CDR2 is ANQGSEA. V dropped 4 bases and J dropped 4; count of bases not matched to a gene: 8.

The chain links TRBV28 to TRBJ1-2; D uncertain. Germline V lookup: CDR1 MDHEN, CDR2 SYDVKM. The ends were cut back, 4 bases at V and 0 bases at J, with 15 bases in the middle. This CDR3 is built from 16 residues. The CDR3 reads CASSSRHLRSNYGYTF. The CDR3 nucleotides are TGTGCCAGCAGTTCCCGGCATTTAAGATCTAACTATGGCTACACCTTC.

This clonotype was counted a single time. The CDR3 does not end in the conserved phenylalanine or tryptophan, so this is likely a read error. This chain links TRBV7-2 with TRBJ2-7; tentative D call: TRBD1 (6 bases). Trimming removed 2 bases from V and 2 bases from J, with 10 bases in between. The CDR3 totals 14 residues. Per germline, CDR1 SGHTA and CDR2 FQGNSA. The CDR3 sequence: CASSLIAGAYEQYL. For the CDR3, the DNA is TGTGCCAGCAGCTTAATAGCAGGGGCCTACGAGCAGTACCTC.

In this sample, this clonotype turned up many times. The chain couples TRBV20-1 to TRBJ2-7, with TRBD2 identical over 8 bases. V shed 6 bases, J shed 5 bases, and the junction held 15 bases outside the gene matches. Germline V gene sequence: CDR1 DFQATT, CDR2 SNEGSKA (reference sequence). The CDR3 consists of 15 residues. CDR3 sequence (DNA): TGCAGTGCCCCCACCCAGGGGCTAGCGGGCCACGAGCAGTACTTC. It yields the protein CSAPTQGLAGHEQYF.

This clonotype occurred many times. The chain joins TRBV27 to TRBJ2-7; 8 nucleotides align to TRBD1. There are 15 residues in the CDR3. In germline, CDR1 is MNHEY, CDR2 SMNVEV (reference sequence). Germline trimming cut 5 bases from V and 3 bases from J; bases unmatched to any gene: 9. Here the CDR3 DNA reads TGTGCCAGCAGTCTTACCCGACAGGGGAACTACGAGCAGTACTTC. Amino acid sequence: CASSLTRQGNYEQYF.

This clonotype was detected only a few times. DNA for the CDR3: TGTGCCAGCAGTTTCCCTCCCCCTCGGGGACCTGGAAACACCATATATTTT. Its translation: CASSFPPPRGPGNTIYF. The J gene is TRBJ1-3, the V gene TRBV28; possible D gene TRBD1, 5 bases. This CDR3 spans 17 amino acids. V was clipped by 3 bases and J by 2 bases, with 17 bases between them. Germline lookup yields CDR1 MDHEN and CDR2 SYDVKM.

This clonotype was found many times. The chain employs TRBV30 and TRBJ2-1; 11 bases match TRBD2. Per the germline V gene, CDR1 is GTSNPN and CDR2 is SVGIG (reference sequence). Germline trimming cut 1 base from V and 7 bases from J; bases unmatched to any gene: 6. The CDR3 is 15 residues long. The CDR3 sequence: CAWSGLAGRRNEQFF. CDR3 coding DNA: TGTGCCTGGAGTGGACTAGCGGGGAGGAGGAATGAGCAGTTCTTC.

The count of this clonotype is one. The rearrangement links TRBV7-2 to TRBJ2-4, with D maybe TRBD1 (5 bases). V was trimmed by 2 bases and J by 11 bases, leaving 16 bases between them. CDR3 length: 14 amino acids. Germline CDR1 SGHTA, CDR2 FQGNSA. CDR3 DNA: TGTGCCAGCAGCTTAACCCCCCAGGGTTCAGTTCAGTACTTC. Its translation is CASSLTPQGSVQYF.

The chain combines TRBV12-3 or TRBV12-4 with TRBJ2-1; possible D gene TRBD2, 6 bases. Trimming cost V 3 bases and J 10 bases, with 22 bases left between them. The CDR3 spans 16 residues. The CDR3 is CASSFSSGTWSGEQFF. CDR3 bases: TGTGCCAGCAGTTTTAGCTCCGGGACTTGGAGTGGGGAGCAGTTCTTC.

The V call is TRBV3-2, the J call TRBJ1-3. TRBV3-2 is a documented pseudogene. The CDR3 extends over 16 amino acids. CDR3: CASSQDRQISGNTIYF. The DNA for the CDR3 is TGTGCCAGCAGCCAAGATCGACAGATCTCTGGAAACACCATATATTTT.

In this sample, this clonotype turned up many times. The chain employs TRBV28 and TRBJ2-3, with D tentatively TRBD1 (6 bases). CDR3 length: 15 residues. The germline gives CDR1 MDHEN, CDR2 SYDVKM. V was trimmed by 3 bases and J by 2 bases, leaving 12 bases between them. DNA for the CDR3: TGTGCCAGCAGTTTTGCCAGGGGTGACACAGATACGCAGTATTTT. It codes for CASSFARGDTDTQYF.

This clonotype showed up many times. V is TRBV28 and J is TRBJ2-2; possibly TRBD2 for D (6 bases). Trimming left V 2 bases short and J 5 bases short, with 12 bases between. The CDR3 extends over 15 amino acids. Per germline, CDR1 MDHEN and CDR2 SYDVKM. The CDR3 DNA follows: TGTGCCAGCAGTTTAATCGGAGGGCCAACCGGGGAGCTGTTTTTT. Amino acid sequence: CASSLIGGPTGELFF.

This sequence joins TRBV25-1 and TRBJ2-3; TRBD2 agrees at 10 bases. V dropped 1 base and J dropped 4; count of bases not matched to a gene: 5. The CDR3 has 16 amino acids. From germline, CDR1 is MGHDK and CDR2 SYGVNS. The CDR3, as DNA: TGTGCCAGCAGTGAATTGCCTAGCGGGAGCGCAGATACGCAGTATTTT. Its protein product is CASSELPSGSADTQYF. Together with reference TRBV25-1 and TRBJ2-3, the CDR3 gives the full variable domain: EADIYQTPRYLVIGTGKKITLECSQTMGHDKMYWYQQDPGMELHLIHYSYGVNSTEKGDLSSESTVSRIRTEHFPLTLESARPSHTSQYLCASSELPSGSADTQYFGPGTRLTVL.